This T cell receptor (beta chain) originates from a study of blood T cells in healthy people across ages. Regarding this clonotype: The antigen is not known.

This CDR3 spans 16 amino acids. V dropped 1 base and J dropped 5; count of bases not matched to a gene: 12. In germline, CDR1 is DFQATT, CDR2 SNEGSKA (reference sequence). Alongside a J-beta primer mix, a sample-barcoded 5' primer served in a second PCR lasting about 7 to 12 cycles. TCRdb itself ran the 5' RACE reads through MiXCR, one entry per CDR3 protein. The data hold 850,000 to 1,300,000 distinct CDR3 sequences, with more than 40% observed a single time. Study-level points and caveats: Changes seen in expanded clonotypes were possibly confounded by donor CMV status left unknown. Long-lived donors had more naive CD4+ cells and higher diversity than aged donors.

At least 6 micrograms of total RNA were extracted per sample. The specimen sequenced was blood. The TCR comes from an older woman in good health. This chain links TRBV20-1 with TRBJ2-5; 8 nucleotides line up with TRBD2. The CDR3 DNA reads TGCAGTGCTAGAGTAGGCCGAAGGACTAGCAGTGAGACCCAGTACTTC. This encodes CSARVGRRTSSETQYF.